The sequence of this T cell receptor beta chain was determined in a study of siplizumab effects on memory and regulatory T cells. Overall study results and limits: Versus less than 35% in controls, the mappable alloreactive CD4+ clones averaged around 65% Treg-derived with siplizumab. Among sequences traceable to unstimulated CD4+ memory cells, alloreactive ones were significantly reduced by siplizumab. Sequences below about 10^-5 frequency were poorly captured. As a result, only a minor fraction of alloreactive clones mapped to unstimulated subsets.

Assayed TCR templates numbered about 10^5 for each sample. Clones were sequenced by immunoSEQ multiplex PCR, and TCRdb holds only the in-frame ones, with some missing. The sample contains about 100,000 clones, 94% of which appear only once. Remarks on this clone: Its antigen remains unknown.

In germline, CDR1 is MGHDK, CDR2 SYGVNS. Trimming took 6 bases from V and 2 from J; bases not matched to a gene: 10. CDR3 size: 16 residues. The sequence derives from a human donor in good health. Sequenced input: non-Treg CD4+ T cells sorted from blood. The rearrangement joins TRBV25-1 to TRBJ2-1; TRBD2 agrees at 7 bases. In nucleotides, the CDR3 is TGTGCCAGCAGGGGAGGGCGGGGAAAAACCTACAATGAGCAGTTCTTC. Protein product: CASRGGRGKTYNEQFF.